These T cell receptor beta chains were read from a single sample in a study of cytomegalovirus exposure and HLA in healthy donors. Repertoires were generated with immunoSEQ multiplex PCR, while TCRdb's copy carries only in-frame clones and drops some. This table has some 90,000 clones, around nine tenths appearing once. The sequencing sample was made of PBMCs. The source is a woman in her twenties or thirties in good health and CMV-seronegative. The CDR3 runs from the conserved cysteine through the conserved F or W. The D gene is left open where the match is weak. Not every row has a clone size; where given, it reads once, few, many or a size class.

V: TRBV19; J: TRBJ1-4; size: .; D: .; DNA: TGTGCCAGTAGTATCCAGGGAATTACTAATGAAAAACTGTTTTTT; CDR3: CASSIQGITNEKLFF
V: TRBV4-3; J: TRBJ2-3; size: .; D: TRBD2; DNA: TGCGCCAGCAGCGGGACTAGCGTAAGCACAGATACGCAGTATTTT; CDR3: CASSGTSVSTDTQYF
V: TRBV27; J: TRBJ2-5; size: .; D: TRBD1; DNA: TGTGCCAGCAGCCCCACATCCTTGACAGGGATGGAGACCCAGTACTTC; CDR3: CASSPTSLTGMETQYF
V: TRBV5-1; J: TRBJ2-5; size: .; D: .; DNA: TGCGCCAGCAGCTTGGTCGGGACTCAAGAGACCCAGTACTTC; CDR3: CASSLVGTQETQYF
V: TRBV7-2; J: TRBJ2-3; size: .; D: .; DNA: TGTGCCAGCAGCCACGGGCAGGGAATTACAGATACGCAGTATTTT; CDR3: CASSHGQGITDTQYF
V: TRBV28; J: TRBJ2-7; size: once; D: .; DNA: TGTGCCAGCGGGTTTATGACGGGAACCTACGAGCAGTACTTC; CDR3: CASGFMTGTYEQYF
V: TRBV4-3; J: TRBJ1-2; size: .; D: TRBD1; DNA: TGCGCCAGCAGCCAAATAGGGGACAGGGGAAGTGGCTACACCTTC; CDR3: CASSQIGDRGSGYTF
V: TRBV5-4; J: TRBJ2-1; size: .; D: TRBD1; DNA: TGTGCCAGCAGCATACAACCGGGACAGGGCAGAGAGCAGTTCTTC; CDR3: CASSIQPGQGREQFF
V: TRBV6-1; J: TRBJ1-1; size: once; D: TRBD1; DNA: TGTGCCAGCAGGGAGGGACAGGGAGCCACTGAAGCTTTCTTT; CDR3: CASREGQGATEAFF
V: TRBV5-4; J: TRBJ2-2; size: .; D: TRBD2; DNA: TGTGCCAGCAGTTCCATCCGGGGGGGAAACACCGGGGAGCTGTTTTTT; CDR3: CASSSIRGGNTGELFF
V: TRBV5-1; J: TRBJ2-7; size: .; D: TRBD1; DNA: TGCGCCAGCAGCGAGGACAGGGGTCACGAGCAGTACTTC; CDR3: CASSEDRGHEQYF
V: TRBV11-2; J: TRBJ1-4; size: .; D: .; DNA: TGTGCCAGCAGTTATGGGGGGGGGAATGAAAAACTGTTTTTT; CDR3: CASSYGGGNEKLFF
V: TRBV27; J: TRBJ2-5; size: once; D: TRBD2; DNA: TGTGCCAGCAGTCCAGCGGGAGGGCCGGAGACCCAGTACTTC; CDR3: CASSPAGGPETQYF
V: TRBV5-1; J: TRBJ1-4; size: .; D: .; DNA: TGCGCCAGCAGTTTGACAACCCGAAATGAAAAACTGTTTTTT; CDR3: CASSLTTRNEKLFF
V: TRBV13; J: TRBJ2-7; size: .; D: TRBD2; DNA: TGTGCCAGCAGCTCGCGGGGGGCCTACGAGCAGTACTTC; CDR3: CASSSRGAYEQYF
V: TRBV5-8; J: TRBJ1-3; size: .; D: .; DNA: TGTGCCAGCAGCTTGGAACGGAGCTCTGGAAACACCATATATTTT; CDR3: CASSLERSSGNTIYF
V: TRBV11-2; J: TRBJ1-5; size: .; D: .; DNA: TGTGCCAGCAGCCACCTAGGGGCGGGCAATCAGCCCCAGCATTTT; CDR3: CASSHLGAGNQPQHF
V: TRBV7-6; J: TRBJ1-4; size: once; D: .; DNA: TGTGCCAGCAGCCTGACTGGGGGGGAGAGAGAAAAACTGTTTTTT; CDR3: CASSLTGGEREKLFF
V: TRBV5-1; J: TRBJ1-2; size: .; D: .; DNA: TGCGCCAGCAGCTTGGAACGGTTCTATGGCTACACCTTC; CDR3: CASSLERFYGYTF
V: TRBV4-2; J: TRBJ2-3; size: few; D: TRBD2; DNA: TGTGCCAGCAGCCAAGAAGTGGGGACTAGCGGTTTAGCAGATACGCAGTATTTT; CDR3: CASSQEVGTSGLADTQYF
V: TRBV29-1; J: TRBJ2-7; size: .; D: .; DNA: TGCAGCGTGGAGGGTGATAACTACGAGCAGTACTTC; CDR3: CSVEGDNYEQYF
V: TRBV6-5; J: TRBJ1-1; size: .; D: TRBD1; DNA: TGTGCCAGCAGTCCCGACAGGGGTGGAAACACTGAAGCTTTCTTT; CDR3: CASSPDRGGNTEAFF
V: TRBV7-9; J: TRBJ2-1; size: .; D: .; DNA: TGTGCCAGCAGCTTACCTCTCTACAATGAGCAGTTCTTC; CDR3: CASSLPLYNEQFF
V: TRBV6-5; J: TRBJ1-5; size: .; D: .; DNA: TGTGCCAGCAGCAGGTACAGCAATCAGCCCCAGCATTTT; CDR3: CASSRYSNQPQHF
V: TRBV15; J: TRBJ1-5; size: .; D: .; DNA: TGTGCCACCAGCAGAGATAAGGAGTCGTCCCAGCATTTT; CDR3: CATSRDKESSQHF
V: TRBV5-1; J: TRBJ2-3; size: .; D: TRBD2; DNA: TGCGCCAGCAGCTCGGGCGGGGGGGATGATACGCAGTATTTT; CDR3: CASSSGGGDDTQYF
V: TRBV2; J: TRBJ1-4; size: .; D: TRBD1; DNA: TGTGCCAGCAGGCCGGACAGGGTCCCAGAAAAACTGTTTTTT; CDR3: CASRPDRVPEKLFF
V: TRBV5-4; J: TRBJ1-1; size: .; D: .; DNA: TGTGCCAGCAGCGGCGACGGGGGGCTCACTGAAGCTTTCTTT; CDR3: CASSGDGGLTEAFF
V: TRBV4-3; J: TRBJ1-2; size: once; D: .; DNA: TGCGCCAGCAGCCATCTTGTGGTCCAGGGCTATGTTGGCTACACCTTC; CDR3: CASSHLVVQGYVGYTF
V: TRBV7-6; J: TRBJ2-2; size: .; D: .; DNA: TGTGGCAGTTCGACGGGAGTCACCGGGGAGCTGTTTTTT; CDR3: CGSSTGVTGELFF
V: TRBV6-6; J: TRBJ1-2; size: .; D: .; DNA: TGTGCCAGCAGTTACTCGGGGCCGCCATGGGGCTACACCTTC; CDR3: CASSYSGPPWGYTF
V: TRBV19; J: TRBJ1-1; size: .; D: .; DNA: TGTGCCAGTAGTTTTAGACAGGACCTGGGGAACACTGAAGCTTTCTTT; CDR3: CASSFRQDLGNTEAFF
V: TRBV5-6; J: TRBJ2-7; size: .; D: TRBD1; DNA: TGTGCCAGCAGCGTGTTGGACAGGGCATCCTACGAGCAGTACTTC; CDR3: CASSVLDRASYEQYF
V: TRBV7-9; J: TRBJ2-5; size: .; D: TRBD1; DNA: TGTGCCAGCAGCGCGGGACAGGGGTTTCAAGAGACCCAGTACTTC; CDR3: CASSAGQGFQETQYF
V: TRBV6-1; J: TRBJ1-1; size: .; D: .; DNA: TGTGCCAGCGGTGGGTGGGCAGAAGCTTTCTTT; CDR3: CASGGWAEAFF
V: TRBV27; J: TRBJ2-1; size: once; D: .; DNA: TGTGCCAGCAGTTTCAACATAGGAGGACTCGTGCAGTTCTTC; CDR3: CASSFNIGGLVQFF
V: TRBV19; J: TRBJ1-5; size: once; D: .; DNA: TGTGCCAGTAGCGACTACAATCAGCCCCAGCATTTT; CDR3: CASSDYNQPQHF
V: TRBV27; J: TRBJ1-2; size: .; D: TRBD1; DNA: TGTGCCAGCTCAAAAGGGACAGGGGGTGGTGGCTACACCTTT; CDR3: CASSKGTGGGGYTF
V: TRBV20-1; J: TRBJ2-1; size: .; D: .; DNA: TGCAGTGCCCGGTACAATGAGCAGTTCTTC; CDR3: CSARYNEQFF
V: TRBV11-2; J: TRBJ1-1; size: .; D: .; DNA: TGTGCCAGCAGCCGGACGGGGTTGTTCACTGAAGCTTTCTTT; CDR3: CASSRTGLFTEAFF
V: TRBV14; J: TRBJ1-1; size: once; D: .; DNA: TGTGCCAGCAGCCCCGGGTCAAACCCCGGAGCTTTCTTT; CDR3: CASSPGSNPGAFF
V: TRBV9; J: TRBJ2-7; size: many; D: TRBD2; DNA: TGTGCCAGCAGCGTAGCTCCGGGAGGGAAGGACGAGCAGTACTTC; CDR3: CASSVAPGGKDEQYF
V: TRBV7-2; J: TRBJ1-1; size: .; D: .; DNA: TGTGCCAGCAGCTTAAGACGGGGGGCGGGAGCTTTCTTT; CDR3: CASSLRRGAGAFF
V: TRBV9; J: TRBJ1-4; size: .; D: TRBD1; DNA: TGTGCCAGCAGCGTAGGGGCGACAGGGGTGCGTGAAAAACTGTTTTTT; CDR3: CASSVGATGVREKLFF
V: TRBV13; J: TRBJ2-7; size: .; D: .; DNA: TGTGCCAGCACCCCGGGTTCGATGGCGGGCGAGCAGTACTTC; CDR3: CASTPGSMAGEQYF
V: TRBV7-8; J: TRBJ2-7; size: .; D: .; DNA: TGTGCCAGCAGCTTAGTCGGGGAAAGGTACGAGCAGTACTTC; CDR3: CASSLVGERYEQYF
V: TRBV19; J: TRBJ1-2; size: .; D: TRBD1; DNA: TGTGCCAGCCACCGACAGGGGAACTATGGCTACACCTTC; CDR3: CASHRQGNYGYTF
V: TRBV7-6; J: TRBJ2-1; size: .; D: TRBD1; DNA: TGTGCCAGCAGCGGCGACCCGGGACAGGGATACAATGAGCAGTTCTTC; CDR3: CASSGDPGQGYNEQFF
V: TRBV7-2; J: TRBJ1-2; size: .; D: TRBD1; DNA: TGTGCCAGCAGCGACCCCGGGACAGGGAATAACGGCTACACCTTC; CDR3: CASSDPGTGNNGYTF
V: TRBV11-2; J: TRBJ2-5; size: .; D: .; DNA: TGTGCCAGCAGCTTAGATCTCACAGTTCCTCAAGAGACCCAGTACTTC; CDR3: CASSLDLTVPQETQYF
V: TRBV4-1; J: TRBJ2-3; size: .; D: TRBD2; DNA: TGCGCCAGCAGCCAAGTTTTGAAGCGGGGTAGCACAGATACGCAGTATTTT; CDR3: CASSQVLKRGSTDTQYF
V: TRBV5-1; J: TRBJ1-2; size: few; D: .; DNA: TGCGCCAGCAGCTTGGACAGGGAAAAGGACTATGGCTACACCTTC; CDR3: CASSLDREKDYGYTF